This TCR beta chain was identified in a study of T cell changes during pregnancy in multiple sclerosis. Method: immunoSEQ multiplex PCR; TCRdb's copy keeps in-frame clones and lacks some. Here the sample spans roughly 100,000 clones, approximately 89% being singletons. The V gene's germline CDR1 is LNHNV and CDR2 YYDKDF (reference sequence). Trimming took 0 bases from V and 10 from J; bases not matched to a gene: 8. The CDR3 has 15 amino acids. This clone has more than one count but fewer than ten. The specimen was peripheral blood, collected after pregnancy. This clonotype was sampled from a female donor with multiple sclerosis, enrolled in a pregnancy study. The chain joins TRBV15 to TRBJ1-5, with 8 bases fitting TRBD1. This chain's CDR3 is CATSRDTGGIGPQHF. The CDR3 bases are TGTGCCACCAGCAGAGATACAGGGGGGATTGGTCCCCAGCATTTT.